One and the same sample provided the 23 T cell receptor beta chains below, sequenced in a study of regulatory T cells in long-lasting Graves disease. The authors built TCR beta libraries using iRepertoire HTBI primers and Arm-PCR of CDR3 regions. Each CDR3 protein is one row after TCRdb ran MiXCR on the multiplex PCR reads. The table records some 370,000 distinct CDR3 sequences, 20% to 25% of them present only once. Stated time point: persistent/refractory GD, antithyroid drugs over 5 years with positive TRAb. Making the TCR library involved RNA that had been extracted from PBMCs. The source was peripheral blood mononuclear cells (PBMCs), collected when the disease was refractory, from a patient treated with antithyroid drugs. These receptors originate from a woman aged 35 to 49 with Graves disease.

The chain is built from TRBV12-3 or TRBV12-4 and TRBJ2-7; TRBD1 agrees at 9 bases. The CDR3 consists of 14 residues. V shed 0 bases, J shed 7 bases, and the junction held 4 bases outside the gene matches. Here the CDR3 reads CASSLADRGGEQYF. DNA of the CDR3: TGTGCCAGCAGTTTAGCGGACAGGGGAGGGGAGCAGTACTTC.

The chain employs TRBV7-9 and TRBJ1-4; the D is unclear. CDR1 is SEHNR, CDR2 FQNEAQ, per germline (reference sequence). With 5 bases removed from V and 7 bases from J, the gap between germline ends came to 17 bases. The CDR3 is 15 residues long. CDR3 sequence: CASSPWSARGEKLFF. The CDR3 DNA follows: TGTGCCAGCAGCCCTTGGTCGGCCCGGGGTGAAAAACTGTTTTTT.

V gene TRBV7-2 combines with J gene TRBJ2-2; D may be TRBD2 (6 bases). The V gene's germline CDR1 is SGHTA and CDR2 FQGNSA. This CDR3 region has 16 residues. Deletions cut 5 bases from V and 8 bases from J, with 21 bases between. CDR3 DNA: TGTGCCAGCAGCCGCATTGCCGGGAGTTCTTCGGGGGAGCTGTTTTTT. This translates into CASSRIAGSSSGELFF.

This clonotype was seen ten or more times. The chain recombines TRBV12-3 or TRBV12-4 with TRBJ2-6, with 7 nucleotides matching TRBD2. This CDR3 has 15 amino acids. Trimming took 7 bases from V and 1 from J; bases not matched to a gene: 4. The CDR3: CASTTGGSGANVLTF. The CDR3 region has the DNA TGTGCCAGCACCACCGGGGGGTCTGGGGCCAACGTCCTGACTTTC.

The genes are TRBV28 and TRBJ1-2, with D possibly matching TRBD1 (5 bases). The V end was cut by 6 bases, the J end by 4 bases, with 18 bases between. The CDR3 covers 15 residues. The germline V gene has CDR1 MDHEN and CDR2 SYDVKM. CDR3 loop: CASRGSGSTGYGYTF. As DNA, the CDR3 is TGTGCCAGCAGGGGATCAGGGAGTACGGGCTATGGCTACACCTTC.

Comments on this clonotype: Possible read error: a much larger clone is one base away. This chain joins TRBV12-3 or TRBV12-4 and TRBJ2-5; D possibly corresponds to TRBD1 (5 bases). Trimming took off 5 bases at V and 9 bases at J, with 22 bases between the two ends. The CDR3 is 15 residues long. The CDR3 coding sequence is TGTGCCAGCAGTCACCTTATGCAGGGATTTGAGGCCCAGTACTTC. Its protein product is CASSHLMQGFEAQYF.

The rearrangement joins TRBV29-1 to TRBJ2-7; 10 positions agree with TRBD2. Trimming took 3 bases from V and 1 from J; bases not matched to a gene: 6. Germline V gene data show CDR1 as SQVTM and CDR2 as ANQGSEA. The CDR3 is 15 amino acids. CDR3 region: CSVEPGTSESYEQYF. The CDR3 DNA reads TGCAGCGTTGAGCCCGGGACTAGCGAGTCCTACGAGCAGTACTTC.

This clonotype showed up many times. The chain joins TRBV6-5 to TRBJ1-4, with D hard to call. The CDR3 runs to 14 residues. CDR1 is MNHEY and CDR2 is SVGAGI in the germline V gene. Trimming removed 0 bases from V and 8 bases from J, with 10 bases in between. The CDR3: CASSYSTGWEKLFF. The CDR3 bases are TGTGCCAGCAGTTACTCCACGGGCTGGGAAAAACTGTTTTTT.

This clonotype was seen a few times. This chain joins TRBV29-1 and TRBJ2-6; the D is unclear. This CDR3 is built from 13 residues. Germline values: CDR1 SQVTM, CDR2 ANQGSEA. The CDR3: CGALPGGANVLTF. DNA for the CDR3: TGCGGAGCGCTCCCAGGTGGGGCCAACGTCCTGACTTTC.

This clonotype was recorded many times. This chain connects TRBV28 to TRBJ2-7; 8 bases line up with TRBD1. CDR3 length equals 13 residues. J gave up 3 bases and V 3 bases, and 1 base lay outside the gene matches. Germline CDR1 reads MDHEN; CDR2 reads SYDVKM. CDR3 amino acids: CASSFTGGYEQYF. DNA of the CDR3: TGTGCCAGCAGTTTTACAGGGGGCTACGAGCAGTACTTC.

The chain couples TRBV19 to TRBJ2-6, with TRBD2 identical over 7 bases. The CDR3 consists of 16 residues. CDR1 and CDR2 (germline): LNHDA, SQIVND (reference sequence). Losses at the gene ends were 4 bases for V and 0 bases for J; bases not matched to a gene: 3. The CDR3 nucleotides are TGTGCCAGTAGTAGCGGGAGAATCTCTGGGGCCAACGTCCTGACTTTC. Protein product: CASSSGRISGANVLTF.

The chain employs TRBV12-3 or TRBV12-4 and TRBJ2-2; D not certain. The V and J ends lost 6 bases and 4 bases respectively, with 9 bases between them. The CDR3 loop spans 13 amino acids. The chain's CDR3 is CASRGKSTGELFF. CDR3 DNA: TGTGCCAGCAGAGGAAAGAGCACCGGGGAGCTGTTTTTT.

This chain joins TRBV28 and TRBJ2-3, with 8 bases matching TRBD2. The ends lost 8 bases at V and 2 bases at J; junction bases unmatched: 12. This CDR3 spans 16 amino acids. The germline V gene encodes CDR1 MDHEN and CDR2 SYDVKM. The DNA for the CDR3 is TGTGCCAGCCTGGGCGGAGCGGGAGTTTCCACAGATACGCAGTATTTT. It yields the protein CASLGGAGVSTDTQYF.

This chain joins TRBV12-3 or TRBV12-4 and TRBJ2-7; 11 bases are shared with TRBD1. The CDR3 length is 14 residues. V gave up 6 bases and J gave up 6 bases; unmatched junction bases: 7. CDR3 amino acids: CASRFGQGASEQYF. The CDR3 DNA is TGTGCCAGCAGGTTCGGACAGGGGGCAAGCGAGCAGTACTTC.

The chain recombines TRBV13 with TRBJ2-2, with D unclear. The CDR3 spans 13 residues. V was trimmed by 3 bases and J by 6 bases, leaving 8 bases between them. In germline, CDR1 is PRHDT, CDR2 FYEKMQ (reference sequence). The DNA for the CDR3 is TGTGCCAGCAGCTTCCCCTCTTCCGGGGAGCTGTTTTTT. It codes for CASSFPSSGELFF.

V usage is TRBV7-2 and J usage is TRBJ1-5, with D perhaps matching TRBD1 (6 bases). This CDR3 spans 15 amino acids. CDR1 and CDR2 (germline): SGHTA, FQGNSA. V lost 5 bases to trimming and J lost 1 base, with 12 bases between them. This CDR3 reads CASSTKGGSNQPQHF. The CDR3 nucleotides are TGTGCCAGCAGCACGAAAGGGGGGAGCAATCAGCCCCAGCATTTT. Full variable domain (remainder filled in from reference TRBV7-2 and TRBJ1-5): GAGVSQSPSNKVTEKGKDVELRCDPISGHTALYWYRQSLGQGLEFLIYFQGNSAPDKSGLPSDRFSAERTGGSVSTLTIQRTQQEDSAVYLCASSTKGGSNQPQHFGDGTRLSIL.

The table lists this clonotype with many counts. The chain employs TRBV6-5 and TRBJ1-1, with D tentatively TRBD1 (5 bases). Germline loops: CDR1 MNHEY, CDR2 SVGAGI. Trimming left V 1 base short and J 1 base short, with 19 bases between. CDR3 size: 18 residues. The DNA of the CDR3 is TGTGCCAGCAGTTACTACCGAGGGATGGGACGAGAGAACACTGAAGCTTTCTTT. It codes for CASSYYRGMGRENTEAFF.

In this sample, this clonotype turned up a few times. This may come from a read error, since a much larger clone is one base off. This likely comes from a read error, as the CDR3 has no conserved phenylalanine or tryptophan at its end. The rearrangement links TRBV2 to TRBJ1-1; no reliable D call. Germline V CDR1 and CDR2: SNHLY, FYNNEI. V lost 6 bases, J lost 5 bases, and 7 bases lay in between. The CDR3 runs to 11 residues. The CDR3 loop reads CASSRLTEAFS. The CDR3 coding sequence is TGTGCCAGCAGCAGACTAACTGAAGCTTTCTCT.

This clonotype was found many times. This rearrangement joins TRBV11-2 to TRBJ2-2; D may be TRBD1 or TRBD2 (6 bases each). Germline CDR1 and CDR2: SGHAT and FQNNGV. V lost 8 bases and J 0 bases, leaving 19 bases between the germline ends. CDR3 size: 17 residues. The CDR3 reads CASGLVGGGANTGELFF. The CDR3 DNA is TGTGCCAGCGGCCTAGTAGGGGGAGGCGCGAACACCGGGGAGCTGTTTTTT.

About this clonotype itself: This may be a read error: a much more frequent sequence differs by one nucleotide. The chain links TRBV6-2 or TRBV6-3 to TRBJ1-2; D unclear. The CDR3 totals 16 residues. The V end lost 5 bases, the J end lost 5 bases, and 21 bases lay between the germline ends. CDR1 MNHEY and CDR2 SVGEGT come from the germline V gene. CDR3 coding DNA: TGTGCCAGCAGTCCCCGGGAGATGGGGAGAGGGTATGGCTACACCTTC. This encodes CASSPREMGRGYGYTF.

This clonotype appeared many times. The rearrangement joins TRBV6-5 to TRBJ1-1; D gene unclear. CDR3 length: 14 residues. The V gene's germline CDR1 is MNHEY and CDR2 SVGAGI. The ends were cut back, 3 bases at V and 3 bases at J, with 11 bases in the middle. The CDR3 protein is CASSYSMVDTEAFF. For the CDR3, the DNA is TGTGCCAGCAGTTATTCGATGGTGGACACTGAAGCTTTCTTT.

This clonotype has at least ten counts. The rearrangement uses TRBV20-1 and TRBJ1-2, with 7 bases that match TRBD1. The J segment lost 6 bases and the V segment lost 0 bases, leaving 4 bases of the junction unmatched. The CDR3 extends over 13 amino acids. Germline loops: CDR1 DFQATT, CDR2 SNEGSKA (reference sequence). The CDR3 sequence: CSARETGPDGYTF. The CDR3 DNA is TGCAGTGCTAGAGAGACAGGGCCGGATGGCTACACCTTC.

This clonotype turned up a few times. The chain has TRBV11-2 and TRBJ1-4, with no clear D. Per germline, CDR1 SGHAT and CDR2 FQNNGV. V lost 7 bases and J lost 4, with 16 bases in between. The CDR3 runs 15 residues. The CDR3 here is CASTMGSSFNEKLFF. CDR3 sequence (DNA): TGTGCCAGCACCATGGGAAGCTCGTTTAATGAAAAACTGTTTTTT.